This T cell receptor (beta chain) was sequenced for a study of PD-L1 blockade in urothelial cancer. Across the study: Patients had received 0 to 3 prior chemotherapy regimens. Analysis of blood occurred 3 weeks (second dose) and 6 weeks after treatment start. Blood gave a median approximately 150,000 T cells.

Profiling relied on immunoSEQ multiplex PCR, and the TCRdb table lists in-frame clones only, not all of them. In the table there are over 75,000 clones, 70% to 90% of which are singletons. This CDR3 is 14 amino acids long. V trimming: 2 bases; J trimming: 6 bases; junction bases outside the gene matches: 5. CDR1 is MNHNY and CDR2 is SVGAGI in the germline V gene (reference sequence). The sample's time point: pretreatment peripheral blood. The patients had locally advanced or metastatic urothelial carcinoma. The TCR was taken from an elderly woman with urothelial cancer. The chain couples TRBV6-6 to TRBJ2-3; 7 nucleotides align to TRBD1. Sequenced material: PBMCs, taken around atezolizumab (anti-PD-L1) treatment. CDR3 region: CASSYDRVGDTQYF. DNA for the CDR3: TGTGCCAGCAGTTACGACAGGGTGGGGGATACGCAGTATTTT.